Listed here is a single TCR beta chain. No antigen is known for it. TCRdb keeps only in-frame clones here, not all; method: immunoSEQ multiplex PCR. The data show approximately 58,000 clones, 85% to 95% seen once. The data are from a study of cytomegalovirus exposure and HLA in healthy donors. Study results and limitations: It was reportedly the case that the classifier diagnosed cytomegalovirus status with high specificity and sensitivity.

The CDR3 is 14 amino acids. Trimming removed 5 bases from V and 2 bases from J, with 15 bases in between. CDR1 GTSNPN and CDR2 SVGIG come from the germline V gene (reference sequence). The chain combines TRBV30 with TRBJ1-2; possible D gene TRBD1, 6 bases. The sample consisted of PBMCs. The receptor was derived from a woman aged 18-29 years in good health and CMV-seropositive. CDR3 nucleotides: TGTGCCTGGGGCGGGGGGCGTTCGAACTATGGCTACACCTTC. Protein sequence: CAWGGGRSNYGYTF.